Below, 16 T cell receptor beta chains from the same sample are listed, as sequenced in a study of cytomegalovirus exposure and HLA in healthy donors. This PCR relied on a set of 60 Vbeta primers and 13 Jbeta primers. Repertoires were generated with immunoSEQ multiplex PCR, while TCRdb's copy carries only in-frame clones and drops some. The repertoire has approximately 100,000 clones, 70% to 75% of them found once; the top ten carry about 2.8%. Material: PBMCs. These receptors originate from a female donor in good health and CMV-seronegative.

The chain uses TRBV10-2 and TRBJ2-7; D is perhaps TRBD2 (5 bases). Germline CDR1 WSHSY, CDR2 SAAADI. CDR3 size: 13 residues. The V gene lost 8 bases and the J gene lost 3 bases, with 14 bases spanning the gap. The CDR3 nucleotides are TGCGCCAGCGCAACCGGGATCGTCTACGAGCAGTACTTC. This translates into CASATGIVYEQYF.

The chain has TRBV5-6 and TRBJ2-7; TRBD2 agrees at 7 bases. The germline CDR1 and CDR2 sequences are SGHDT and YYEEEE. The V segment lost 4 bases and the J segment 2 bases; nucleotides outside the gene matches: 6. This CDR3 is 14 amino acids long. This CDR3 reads CASSLGGSAYEQYF. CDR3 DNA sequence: TGTGCCAGCAGCCTGGGCGGGAGTGCCTACGAGCAGTACTTC.

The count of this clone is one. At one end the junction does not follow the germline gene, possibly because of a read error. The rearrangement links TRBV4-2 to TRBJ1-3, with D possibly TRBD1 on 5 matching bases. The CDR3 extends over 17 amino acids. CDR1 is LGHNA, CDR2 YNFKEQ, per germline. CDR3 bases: TGTGCCGGCAGCCAAGATGGGGGGGGTTCCTCTGGAAACACCATATATTTT. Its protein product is CAGSQDGGGSSGNTIYF.

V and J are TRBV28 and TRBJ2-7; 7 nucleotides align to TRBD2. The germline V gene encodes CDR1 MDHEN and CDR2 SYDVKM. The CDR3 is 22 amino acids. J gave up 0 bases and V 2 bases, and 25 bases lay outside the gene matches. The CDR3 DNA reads TGTGCCAGCAGTTTAGGACCCCGGTGGGGGGGTAAACGTGCACCCCCCTCCTACGAGCAGTACTTC. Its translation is CASSLGPRWGGKRAPPSYEQYF. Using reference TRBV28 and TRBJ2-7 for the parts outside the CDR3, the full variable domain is DVKVTQSSRYLVKRTGEKVFLECVQDMDHENMFWYRQDPGLGLRLIYFSYDVKMKEKGDIPEGYSVSREKKERFSLILESASTNQTSMYLCASSLGPRWGGKRAPPSYEQYFGPGTRLTVT.

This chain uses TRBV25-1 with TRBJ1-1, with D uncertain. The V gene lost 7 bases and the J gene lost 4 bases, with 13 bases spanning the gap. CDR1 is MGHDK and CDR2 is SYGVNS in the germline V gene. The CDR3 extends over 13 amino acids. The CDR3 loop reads CASTSSGTTEAFF. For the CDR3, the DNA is TGTGCCAGCACCTCCTCAGGAACCACTGAAGCTTTCTTT.

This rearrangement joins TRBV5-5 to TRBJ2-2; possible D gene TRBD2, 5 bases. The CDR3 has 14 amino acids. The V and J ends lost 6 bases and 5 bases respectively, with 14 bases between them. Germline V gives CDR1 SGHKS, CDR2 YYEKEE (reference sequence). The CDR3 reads CASKPGWRTGELFF. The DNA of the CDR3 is TGTGCCAGCAAACCGGGGTGGCGGACCGGGGAGCTGTTTTTT.

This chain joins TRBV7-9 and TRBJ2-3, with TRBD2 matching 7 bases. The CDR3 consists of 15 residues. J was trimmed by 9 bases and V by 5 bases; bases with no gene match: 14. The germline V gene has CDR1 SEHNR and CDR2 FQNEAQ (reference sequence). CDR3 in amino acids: CASSVGDYQKLTQYF. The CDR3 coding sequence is TGTGCCAGCAGCGTTGGGGACTACCAAAAGTTAACGCAGTATTTT. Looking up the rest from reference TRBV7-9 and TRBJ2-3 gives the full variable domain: DTGVSQNPRHKITKRGQNVTFRCDPISEHNRLYWYRQTLGQGPEFLTYFQNEAQLEKSRLLSDRFSAERPKGSFSTLEIQRTEQGDSAMYLCASSVGDYQKLTQYFGPGTRLTVL.

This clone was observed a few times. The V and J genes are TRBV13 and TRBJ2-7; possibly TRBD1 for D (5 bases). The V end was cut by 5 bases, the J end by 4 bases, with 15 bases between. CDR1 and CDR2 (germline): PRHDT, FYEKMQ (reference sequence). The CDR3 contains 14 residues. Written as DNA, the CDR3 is TGTGCCAGCAGCCAGGGCCCAGATAAATACGAGCAGTACTTC. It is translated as CASSQGPDKYEQYF.

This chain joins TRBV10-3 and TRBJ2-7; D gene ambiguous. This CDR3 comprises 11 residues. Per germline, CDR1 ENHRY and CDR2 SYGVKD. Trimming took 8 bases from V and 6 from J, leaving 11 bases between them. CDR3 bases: TGTGCCATCGCATCCTTGAGCGAGCAGTACTTC. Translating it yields CAIASLSEQYF.

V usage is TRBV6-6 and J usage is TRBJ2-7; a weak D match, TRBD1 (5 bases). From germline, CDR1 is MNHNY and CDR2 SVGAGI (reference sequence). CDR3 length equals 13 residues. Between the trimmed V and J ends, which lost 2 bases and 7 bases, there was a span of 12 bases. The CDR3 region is CASSYVGPREQYF. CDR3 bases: TGTGCCAGCAGTTACGTGGGGCCCAGGGAGCAGTACTTC.

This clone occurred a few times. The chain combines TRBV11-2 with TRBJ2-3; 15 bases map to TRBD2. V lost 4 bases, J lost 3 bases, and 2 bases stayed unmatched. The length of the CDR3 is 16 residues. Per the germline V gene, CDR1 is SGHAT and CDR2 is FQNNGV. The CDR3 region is CASSSGLAGGTDTQYF. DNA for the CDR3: TGTGCCAGCAGCTCGGGACTAGCGGGAGGAACAGATACGCAGTATTTT.

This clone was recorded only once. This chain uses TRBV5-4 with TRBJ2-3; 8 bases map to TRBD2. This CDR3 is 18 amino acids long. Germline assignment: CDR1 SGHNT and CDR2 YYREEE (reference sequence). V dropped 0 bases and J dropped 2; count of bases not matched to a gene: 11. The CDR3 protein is CASSLVGGGRAPTDTQYF. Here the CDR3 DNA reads TGTGCCAGCAGCTTGGTCGGGGGGGGGAGGGCCCCCACAGATACGCAGTATTTT.

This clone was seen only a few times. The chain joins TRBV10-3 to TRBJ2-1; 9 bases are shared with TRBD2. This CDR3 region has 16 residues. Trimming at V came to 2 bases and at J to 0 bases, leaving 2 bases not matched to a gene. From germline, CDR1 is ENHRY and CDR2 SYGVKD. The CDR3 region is CAISEPGLASYNEQFF. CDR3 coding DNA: TGTGCCATCAGTGAGCCGGGACTAGCCTCCTACAATGAGCAGTTCTTC.

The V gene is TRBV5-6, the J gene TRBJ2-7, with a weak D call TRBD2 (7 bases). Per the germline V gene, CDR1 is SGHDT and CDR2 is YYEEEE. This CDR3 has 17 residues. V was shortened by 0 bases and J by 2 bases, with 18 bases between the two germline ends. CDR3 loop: CASSLGRRGRVTYEQYF. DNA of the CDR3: TGTGCCAGCAGCTTGGGCCGGCGGGGGCGGGTAACCTACGAGCAGTACTTC.

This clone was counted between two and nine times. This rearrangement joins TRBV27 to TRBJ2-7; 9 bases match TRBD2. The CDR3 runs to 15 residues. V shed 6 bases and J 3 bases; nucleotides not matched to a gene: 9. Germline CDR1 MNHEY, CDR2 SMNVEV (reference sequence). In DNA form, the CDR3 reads TGTGCCAGCAGCCGGTCTCTAGCGGGAATCTACGAGCAGTACTTC. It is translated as CASSRSLAGIYEQYF.

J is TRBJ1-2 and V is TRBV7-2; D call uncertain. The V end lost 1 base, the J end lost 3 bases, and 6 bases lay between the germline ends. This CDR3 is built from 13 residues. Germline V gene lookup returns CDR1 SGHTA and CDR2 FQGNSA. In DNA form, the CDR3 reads TGTGCCAGCAGCTTAGATCCTGACTATGGCTACACCTTC. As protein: CASSLDPDYGYTF.